The clone carrying this T cell receptor beta chain was seen more than once but under ten times. Its cognate antigen is unknown. Constant-segment primers were used for 5'RACE, and the resulting TCR alpha and TCR beta cDNA libraries carried sample barcodes and UMIs. TCRdb analysed the 5' RACE reads with MiXCR anew, one entry per CDR3 protein. The sample has about 270,000 distinct CDR3 sequences, roughly 17% seen once. This record comes from a study of T-cell memory formation after mild COVID-19. In the study overall: TCR clusters showed largely donor specificity. The study's findings and limits: For contracting clones, CD4+ ones sat mainly in CM and EM, CD8+ in EMRA. In second-wave clones peaking day 37, SARS-CoV-2 specificity remained unconfirmed.

After removal of 0 bases from V and 7 bases from J, the junction contained 7 bases not matched to a gene. From germline, CDR1 is SEHNR and CDR2 FQNEAQ (reference sequence). The CDR3 spans 18 residues. This sequence originates from a young man who had mild COVID-19 (a few samples of this study predate the infection). Cell type and time point are not known. The sample was PBMCs or a T cell subset sorted from them (not recorded which). The V and J genes are TRBV7-9 and TRBJ2-1, with TRBD2 matching 15 bases. CDR3 DNA sequence: TGTGCCAGCAGCTTAGCGGGACTAGCGGGGGGCTCCGGAAATGAGCAGTTCTTC. Its protein product is CASSLAGLAGGSGNEQFF.